Each of the 30 T cell receptor beta chains below was sequenced from the same sample in a study of PD-L1 blockade in urothelial cancer. Produced via immunoSEQ multiplex PCR; TCRdb's table is partial and in-frame only. The table includes about 84,000 clones, around 80% detected once. The input for sequencing was PBMCs, taken around atezolizumab (anti-PD-L1) treatment. These receptors originate from a man in his 70s with urothelial cancer.

The sample holds many counts of this clone. The CDR3 sequence is CASSERGWNTGELFF. The CDR3 DNA is TGTGCCAGCAGCGAGCGGGGGTGGAACACCGGGGAGCTGTTTTTT. V gene TRBV7-2 combines with J gene TRBJ2-2; 8 bases map to TRBD2. The CDR3 runs 15 residues. J lost 1 base, V lost 5 bases, and 3 bases had no gene match. CDR1 is SGHTA, CDR2 FQGNSA, per germline.

The chain combines TRBV18 with TRBJ1-1; unclear D gene. With 2 bases removed from V and 4 bases from J, the gap between germline ends came to 17 bases. The germline V gene has CDR1 KGHSH and CDR2 LQKENI. The CDR3 sequence is 16 residues long. In DNA form, the CDR3 reads TGTGCCAGCTCACCAAACGGAGGTAGAGCGGGCACTGAAGCTTTCTTT. Its translation is CASSPNGGRAGTEAFF.

The chain is built from TRBV4-1 and TRBJ2-2; tentative D call: TRBD1 (6 bases). Germline CDR1 and CDR2: MGHRA and YSYEKL. Trimming left V 5 bases short and J 3 bases short, with 13 bases between. This CDR3 contains 15 residues. The CDR3 is CASSRGQIDTGELFF. CDR3 DNA: TGCGCCAGCAGCAGAGGACAGATCGACACCGGGGAGCTGTTTTTT.

This clone has a handful of counts. The chain recombines TRBV7-3 with TRBJ2-2; D is unresolved. The CDR3 consists of 14 residues. The germline V and J ends were trimmed by 2 bases and 1 base, with 5 bases remaining between them. Germline V CDR1 and CDR2: SGHTA, FQGTGA. The CDR3 region has the DNA TGTGCCAGCAGCTTACTGTTGAACACCGGGGAGCTGTTTTTT. The encoded protein is CASSLLLNTGELFF.

The chain has TRBV28 and TRBJ2-1; TRBD2 matches at 14 bases. The V gene end was trimmed by 5 bases and the J gene end by 8 bases; junction bases not matched to a gene: 5. From germline, CDR1 is MDHEN and CDR2 SYDVKM. The CDR3 loop spans 15 amino acids. The CDR3 DNA reads as TGTGCCAGCAGTGGGGGACTAGCGGGAGCATATGAGCAGTTCTTC. Translated, it gives CASSGGLAGAYEQFF.

This sequence joins TRBV19 and TRBJ2-7; maybe TRBD2 (8 bases). The CDR3 has 14 residues. Trimming took off 6 bases at V and 6 bases at J, with 18 bases between the two ends. Looked up from germline, CDR1 is LNHDA and CDR2 is SQIVND (reference sequence). The DNA of the CDR3 is TGTGCCAGTAGCCCGGGAGGGGGCCAGGGCGAGCAGTACTTC. It yields the protein CASSPGGGQGEQYF.

This clone was counted a few times. The chain combines TRBV4-1 with TRBJ2-5; tentatively, D is TRBD1 (6 bases). This CDR3 region has 15 residues. Germline values: CDR1 MGHRA, CDR2 YSYEKL. The V end was cut by 4 bases, the J end by 4 bases, with 16 bases between. This CDR3 reads CASSRGGRTGETQYF. In DNA form, the CDR3 reads TGCGCCAGCAGCCGAGGGGGTCGGACCGGAGAGACCCAGTACTTC.

The genes are TRBV18 and TRBJ2-1, with 11 nucleotides matching TRBD2. The CDR3 has 20 residues. The ends lost 2 bases at V and 0 bases at J; junction bases unmatched: 12. Germline V gene data show CDR1 as KGHSH and CDR2 as LQKENI. CDR3 in amino acids: CASSPGSLAGGISSYNEQFF. The CDR3 nucleotides read TGTGCCAGCTCACCAGGTAGCCTAGCGGGAGGCATCAGCTCCTACAATGAGCAGTTCTTC.

This clone is classed as medium-sized. V gene TRBV19 combines with J gene TRBJ1-5; TRBD1 matches at 7 bases. V lost 3 bases to trimming and J lost 2 bases; unmatched junction nucleotides: 7. This CDR3 spans 16 amino acids. Germline loops: CDR1 LNHDA, CDR2 SQIVND (reference sequence). The CDR3 DNA sequence: TGTGCCAGTAGTATCCAGACAGGGTGGGGCAATCAGCCCCAGCATTTT. The encoded protein is CASSIQTGWGNQPQHF. The complete variable domain, with remaining parts taken from reference TRBV19 and TRBJ1-5, reads DGGITQSPKYLFRKEGQNVTLSCEQNLNHDAMYWYRQDPGQGLRLIYYSQIVNDFQKGDIAEGYSVSREKKESFPLTVTSAQKNPTAFYLCASSIQTGWGNQPQHFGDGTRLSIL.

This chain connects TRBV18 to TRBJ2-2, with D possibly being TRBD2 (6 bases). This CDR3 spans 14 amino acids. V gave up 8 bases and J gave up 7 bases, with 17 bases separating them. Looked up from germline, CDR1 is KGHSH and CDR2 is LQKENI. CDR3 nucleotides: TGTGCCAGCCGCCCCGGGAGCGAAGGCGGGGAGCTGTTTTTT. Protein: CASRPGSEGGELFF.

The rearrangement joins TRBV30 to TRBJ2-5; D is uncertain. V lost 6 bases and J lost 1, with 9 bases in between. Germline CDR1 is GTSNPN and CDR2 is SVGIG (reference sequence). This CDR3 comprises 12 residues. The DNA for the CDR3 is TGTGCCTGTGGGCCGGTCCAAGAGACCCAGTACTTC. This sequence encodes CACGPVQETQYF.

This clone was seen just once. The rearrangement uses TRBV5-4 and TRBJ2-3; 10 bases fit TRBD2. The CDR3 extends over 16 amino acids. Germline CDR1 and CDR2: SGHNT and YYREEE (reference sequence). With V trimmed by 4 bases and J by 1 base, 6 bases remained unmatched. The DNA of the CDR3 is TGTGCCAGCAGCCTAAGGACTAGCGGTCGCACAGATACGCAGTATTTT. Protein: CASSLRTSGRTDTQYF. Based on the CDR3 plus reference TRBV5-4 and TRBJ2-3, the full variable domain is ETGVTQSPTHLIKTRGQQVTLRCSSQSGHNTVSWYQQALGQGPQFIFQYYREEENGRGNFPPRFSGLQFPNYSSELNVNALELDDSALYLCASSLRTSGRTDTQYFGPGTRLTVL.

This clone was detected only once. Other DNA sequences in this sample translate to the same CDR3. The genes are TRBV18 and TRBJ1-5; D uncertain. Between the trimmed V and J ends, which lost 2 bases and 4 bases, there was a span of 6 bases. Germline V gene lookup returns CDR1 KGHSH and CDR2 LQKENI. The CDR3 extends over 13 amino acids. CDR3 protein: CASSPGLNQPQHF. The CDR3 DNA is TGTGCCAGCTCACCAGGCCTGAATCAGCCCCAGCATTTT.

The chain links TRBV5-6 to TRBJ2-7; tentative D call: TRBD1 (6 bases). The CDR3 spans 16 residues. Germline CDR1 SGHDT, CDR2 YYEEEE. The ends were cut back, 3 bases at V and 1 base at J, with 17 bases in the middle. This CDR3 is CASSSVPETGSYEQYF. For the CDR3, the DNA is TGTGCCAGCAGCTCTGTCCCCGAAACAGGGTCCTACGAGCAGTACTTC.

As concerns this clone: The sample contains more than one DNA sequence encoding this CDR3. J is TRBJ2-5 and V is TRBV14; D not resolved. The CDR3 length is 13 residues. Germline V lookup: CDR1 SGHDN, CDR2 FVKESK. V lost 0 bases, J lost 5 bases, and 7 bases lay in between. The DNA for the CDR3 is TGTGCCAGCAGCCAAGATTTAGAGGAGACCCAGTACTTC. It specifies CASSQDLEETQYF. The full variable domain, in which reference TRBV14 and TRBJ2-5 provide the parts outside the CDR3, is EAGVTQFPSHSVIEKGQTVTLRCDPISGHDNLYWYRRVMGKEIKFLLHFVKESKQDESGMPNNRFLAERTGGTYSTLKVQPAELEDSGVYFCASSQDLEETQYFGPGTRLLVL.

About this clone itself: The junction shows a germline mismatch at one end, possibly a read error. The rearrangement links TRBV5-1 to TRBJ2-7; 8 bases are a match to TRBD1. This CDR3 is built from 14 residues. The germline V gene encodes CDR1 SGHRS and CDR2 YFSETQ. The CDR3 DNA is TGCGTCAGCAGCTCCGGGACAGGAGACTACGAGCAGTACTTC. It yields the protein CVSSSGTGDYEQYF.

This clone was counted once. This rearrangement joins TRBV4-1 to TRBJ2-1; D is perhaps TRBD1 (5 bases). There are 16 residues in the CDR3. V lost 0 bases to trimming and J lost 0 bases, with 9 bases between them. The germline V gene has CDR1 MGHRA and CDR2 YSYEKL. The CDR3 here is CASSQEDSDSYNEQFF. The CDR3 DNA reads TGCGCCAGCAGCCAAGAAGACAGCGACTCCTACAATGAGCAGTTCTTC.

The gene calls are TRBV15 and TRBJ2-5, with 9 bases identical to TRBD2. V lost 6 bases to trimming and J lost 5 bases; unmatched junction nucleotides: 10. The CDR3 sequence is 15 residues long. Per the germline V gene, CDR1 is LNHNV and CDR2 is YYDKDF (reference sequence). The CDR3 here is CATSDDLAGWETQYF. The CDR3 DNA reads as TGTGCCACCAGTGACGATCTAGCGGGGTGGGAGACCCAGTACTTC.

V usage is TRBV27 and J usage is TRBJ1-3, with D uncertain. The V gene lost 0 bases and the J gene lost 5 bases, with 11 bases spanning the gap. Germline V gene sequence: CDR1 MNHEY, CDR2 SMNVEV (reference sequence). The CDR3 loop spans 15 amino acids. The CDR3 DNA sequence: TGTGCCAGCAGTTTATCATTGCCAGGCCGAAACACCATATATTTT. Translating it yields CASSLSLPGRNTIYF.

This chain connects TRBV27 to TRBJ2-1, with D possibly matching TRBD2 (6 bases). The length of the CDR3 is 19 residues. Germline V CDR1 and CDR2: MNHEY, SMNVEV (reference sequence). Trimming removed 3 bases at V and 1 base at J, with 22 bases between. DNA for the CDR3: TGTGCCAGCAGTTTCCTAGGGAGGATTATTGGCGGATCCTACAATGAGCAGTTCTTC. This translates into CASSFLGRIIGGSYNEQFF.

The V gene is TRBV15, the J gene TRBJ1-6; weak D call: TRBD1 (5 bases). Germline CDR1 is LNHNV and CDR2 is YYDKDF (reference sequence). Trimming took 0 bases from V and 5 from J, leaving 11 bases between them. The CDR3 is 16 residues long. CDR3 in amino acids: CATSRDPAGNNSPLHF. CDR3 coding DNA: TGTGCCACCAGCAGAGATCCGGCAGGGAATAATTCACCCCTCCACTTT. Filled out from reference TRBV15 and TRBJ1-6, the complete variable domain reads DAMVIQNPRYQVTQFGKPVTLSCSQTLNHNVMYWYQQKSSQAPKLLFHYYDKDFNNEADTPDNFQSRRPNTSFCFLDIRSPGLGDTAMYLCATSRDPAGNNSPLHFGNGTRLTVT.

The V gene is TRBV7-2, the J gene TRBJ2-3; D call uncertain. This CDR3 region has 16 residues. Germline-derived CDR1 and CDR2 are SGHTA and FQGNSA. V gave up 6 bases and J gave up 0 bases, with 16 bases separating them. CDR3 amino acids: CASSSARPYSTDTQYF. Here the CDR3 DNA reads TGTGCCAGCAGTTCAGCGAGGCCCTATAGCACAGATACGCAGTATTTT.

V usage is TRBV27 and J usage is TRBJ2-1; 8 nucleotides match TRBD1. V lost 3 bases, J lost 7 bases, and 11 bases stayed unmatched. Germline CDR1 reads MNHEY; CDR2 reads SMNVEV (reference sequence). This CDR3 is built from 16 residues. CDR3: CASSLSLPGGLNEQFF. Here the CDR3 DNA reads TGTGCCAGCAGTTTGTCCCTACCAGGGGGCTTGAATGAGCAGTTCTTC.

Points on this clone: The sample carries other DNA sequences with the same CDR3. This chain links TRBV5-1 with TRBJ2-3; maybe TRBD1 (7 bases). The CDR3 spans 15 residues. Germline V lookup: CDR1 SGHRS, CDR2 YFSETQ. V lost 0 bases, J lost 4 bases, and 12 bases lay in between. The CDR3 here is CASSLGQGGPDTQYF. CDR3 coding DNA: TGCGCCAGCAGCTTGGGACAGGGAGGCCCAGATACGCAGTATTTT.

The chain uses TRBV9 and TRBJ2-3, with a weak D call TRBD2 (6 bases). Germline V gene lookup returns CDR1 SGDLS and CDR2 YYNGEE. Trimming removed 7 bases from V and 5 bases from J, with 17 bases in between. The CDR3 has 14 residues. The CDR3 nucleotides are TGTGCCAGCGGGAGGCCAGGTGAGAGAGATACGCAGTATTTT. Its translation: CASGRPGERDTQYF.

This clone was recorded a few times. The chain carries TRBV29-1 and TRBJ2-1; D might be TRBD1 (6 bases). The germline V gene has CDR1 SQVTM and CDR2 ANQGSEA. There are 13 residues in the CDR3. V lost 2 bases to trimming and J lost 6 bases, with 11 bases between them. CDR3 region: CSVEQTGINEQFF. The CDR3 coding sequence is TGCAGCGTTGAACAAACAGGGATCAATGAGCAGTTCTTC.

Only a few counts were recorded for this clone. The J gene is TRBJ1-5, the V gene TRBV4-2; D call uncertain. Per the germline V gene, CDR1 is LGHNA and CDR2 is YNFKEQ. V lost 5 bases, J lost 0 bases, and 17 bases lay in between. CDR3 length: 17 residues. CDR3 protein: CASSTKNSRFSNQPQHF. The CDR3 DNA follows: TGTGCCAGCAGCACGAAAAATAGTCGGTTTAGCAATCAGCCCCAGCATTTT.

This chain links TRBV7-8 with TRBJ1-2; D gene ambiguous. The length of the CDR3 is 15 residues. The V and J ends lost 1 base and 0 bases respectively, with 9 bases between them. CDR1 and CDR2 from the germline V gene are SGHVS and FQNEAQ. In DNA form, the CDR3 reads TGTGCCAGCAGCTTAGAAATCGTTCCTAACTATGGCTACACCTTC. Amino acids: CASSLEIVPNYGYTF. Complete variable domain (other parts from reference TRBV7-8 and TRBJ1-2): GAGVSQSPRYKVAKRGQDVALRCDPISGHVSLFWYQQALGQGPEFLTYFQNEAQLDKSGLPSDRFFAERPEGSVSTLKIQRTQQEDSAVYLCASSLEIVPNYGYTFGSGTRLTVV.

The sample holds one count of this clone. The chain recombines TRBV5-6 with TRBJ2-1; TRBD2 matches at 8 bases. This CDR3 spans 15 amino acids. V lost 3 bases, J lost 6 bases, and 8 bases stayed unmatched. Per germline, CDR1 SGHDT and CDR2 YYEEEE. The CDR3 region has the DNA TGTGCCAGCAGCTCCTACGGACTAGCCGGCAATGAGCAGTTCTTC. Its translation is CASSSYGLAGNEQFF.

The rearrangement uses TRBV7-8 and TRBJ2-3; the match to TRBD2 covers 12 bases. This CDR3 contains 16 residues. CDR1 and CDR2 from the germline V gene are SGHVS and FQNEAQ. Trimming took 5 bases from V and 2 from J; bases not matched to a gene: 5. The CDR3 sequence: CASSHSSGGVTDTQYF. CDR3 coding DNA: TGTGCCAGCAGCCACTCTAGCGGGGGGGTCACAGATACGCAGTATTTT.